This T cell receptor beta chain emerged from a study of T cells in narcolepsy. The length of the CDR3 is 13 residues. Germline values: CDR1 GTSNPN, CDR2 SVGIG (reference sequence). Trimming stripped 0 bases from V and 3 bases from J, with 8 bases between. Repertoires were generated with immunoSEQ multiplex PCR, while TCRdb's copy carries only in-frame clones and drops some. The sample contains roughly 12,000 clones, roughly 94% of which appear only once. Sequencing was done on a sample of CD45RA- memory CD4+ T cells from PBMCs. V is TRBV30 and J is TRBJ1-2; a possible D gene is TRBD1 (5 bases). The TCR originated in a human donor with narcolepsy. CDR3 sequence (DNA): TGTGCCTGGAGTGTACAGGCAGACTATGGCTACACCTTC. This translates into CAWSVQADYGYTF. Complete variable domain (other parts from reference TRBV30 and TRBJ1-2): SQTIHQWPATLVQPVGSPLSLECTVEGTSNPNLYWYRQAAGRGLQLLFYSVGIGQISSEVPQNLSASRPQDRQFILSSKKLLLSDSGFYLCAWSVQADYGYTFGSGTRLTVV.